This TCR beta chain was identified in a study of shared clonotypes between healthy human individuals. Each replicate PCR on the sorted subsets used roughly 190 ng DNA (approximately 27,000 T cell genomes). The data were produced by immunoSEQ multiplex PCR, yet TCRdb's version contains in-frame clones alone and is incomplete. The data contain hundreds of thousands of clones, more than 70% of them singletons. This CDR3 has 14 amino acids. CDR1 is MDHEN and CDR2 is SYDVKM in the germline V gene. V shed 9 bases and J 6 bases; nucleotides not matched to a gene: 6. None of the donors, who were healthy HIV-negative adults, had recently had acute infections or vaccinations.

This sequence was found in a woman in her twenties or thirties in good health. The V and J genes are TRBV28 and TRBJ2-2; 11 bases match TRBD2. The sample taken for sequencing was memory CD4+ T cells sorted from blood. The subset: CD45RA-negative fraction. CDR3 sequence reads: CASGTSGLSGELFF. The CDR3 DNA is TGTGCCAGTGGGACTAGCGGTTTGTCCGGGGAGCTGTTTTTT.